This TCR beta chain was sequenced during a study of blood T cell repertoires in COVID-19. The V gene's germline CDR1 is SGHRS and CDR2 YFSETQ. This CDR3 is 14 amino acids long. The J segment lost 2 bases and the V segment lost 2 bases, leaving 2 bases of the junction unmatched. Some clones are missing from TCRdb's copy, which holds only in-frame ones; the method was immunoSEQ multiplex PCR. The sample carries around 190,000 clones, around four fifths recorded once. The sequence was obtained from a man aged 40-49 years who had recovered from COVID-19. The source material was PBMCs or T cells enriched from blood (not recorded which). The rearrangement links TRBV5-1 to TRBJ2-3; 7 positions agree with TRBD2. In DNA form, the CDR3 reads TGCGCCAGCAGCTTTGGGGGGGACACAGATACGCAGTATTTT. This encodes CASSFGGDTDTQYF.